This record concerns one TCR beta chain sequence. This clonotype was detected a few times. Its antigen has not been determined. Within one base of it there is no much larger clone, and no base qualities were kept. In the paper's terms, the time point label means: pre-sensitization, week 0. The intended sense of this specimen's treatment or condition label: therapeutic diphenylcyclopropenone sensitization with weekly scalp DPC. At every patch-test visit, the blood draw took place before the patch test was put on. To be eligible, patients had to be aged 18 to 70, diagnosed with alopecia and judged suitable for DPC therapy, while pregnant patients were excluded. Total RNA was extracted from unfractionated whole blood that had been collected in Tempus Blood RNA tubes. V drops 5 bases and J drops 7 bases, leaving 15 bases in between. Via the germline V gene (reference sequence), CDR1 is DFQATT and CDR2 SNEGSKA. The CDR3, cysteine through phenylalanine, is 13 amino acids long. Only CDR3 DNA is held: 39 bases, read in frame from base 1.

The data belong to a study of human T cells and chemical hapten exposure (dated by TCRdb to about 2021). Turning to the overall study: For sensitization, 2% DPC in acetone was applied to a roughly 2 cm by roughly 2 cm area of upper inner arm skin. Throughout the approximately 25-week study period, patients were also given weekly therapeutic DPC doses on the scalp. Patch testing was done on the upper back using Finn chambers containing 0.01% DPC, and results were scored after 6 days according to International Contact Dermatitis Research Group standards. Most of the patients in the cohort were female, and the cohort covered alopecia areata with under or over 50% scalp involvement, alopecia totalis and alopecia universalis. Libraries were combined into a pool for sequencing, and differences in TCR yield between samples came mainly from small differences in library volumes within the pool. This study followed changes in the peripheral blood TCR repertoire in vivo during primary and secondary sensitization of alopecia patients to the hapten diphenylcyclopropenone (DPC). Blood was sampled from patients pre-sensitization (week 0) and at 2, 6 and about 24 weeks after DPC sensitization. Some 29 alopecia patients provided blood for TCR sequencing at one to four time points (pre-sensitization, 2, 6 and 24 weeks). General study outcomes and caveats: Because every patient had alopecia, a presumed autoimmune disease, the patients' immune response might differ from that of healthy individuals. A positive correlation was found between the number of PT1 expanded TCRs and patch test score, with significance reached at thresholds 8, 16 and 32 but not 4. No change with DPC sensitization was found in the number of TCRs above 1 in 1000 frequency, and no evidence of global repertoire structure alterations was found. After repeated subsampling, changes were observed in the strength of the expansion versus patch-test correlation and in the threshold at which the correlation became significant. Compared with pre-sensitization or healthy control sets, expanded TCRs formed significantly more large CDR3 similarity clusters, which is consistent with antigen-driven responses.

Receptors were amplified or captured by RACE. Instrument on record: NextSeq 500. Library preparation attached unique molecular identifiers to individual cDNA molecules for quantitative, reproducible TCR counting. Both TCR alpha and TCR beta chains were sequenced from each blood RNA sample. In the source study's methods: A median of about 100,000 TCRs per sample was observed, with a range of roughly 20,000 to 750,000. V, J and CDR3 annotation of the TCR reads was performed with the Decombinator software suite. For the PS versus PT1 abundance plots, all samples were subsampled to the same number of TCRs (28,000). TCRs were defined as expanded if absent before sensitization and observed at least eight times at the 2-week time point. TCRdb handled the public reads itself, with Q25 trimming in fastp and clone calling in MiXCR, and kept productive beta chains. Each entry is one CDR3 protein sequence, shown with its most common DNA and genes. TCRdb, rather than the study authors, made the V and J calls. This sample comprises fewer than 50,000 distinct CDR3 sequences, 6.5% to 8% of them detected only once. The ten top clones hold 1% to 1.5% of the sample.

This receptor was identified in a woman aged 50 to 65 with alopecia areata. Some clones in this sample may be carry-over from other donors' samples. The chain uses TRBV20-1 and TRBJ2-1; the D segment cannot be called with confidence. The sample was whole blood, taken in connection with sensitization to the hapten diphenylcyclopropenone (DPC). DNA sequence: TGCAGTGCTCCGGGCCCCACATCGAATGAGCAGTTCTTC. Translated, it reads CSAPGPTSNEQFF.